This TCR beta chain was captured in a study of OX40 agonist ivuxolimab in advanced cancers. Study overall: Given to patients was ivuxolimab, an agonistic anti-OX40 (CD134) antibody. Mean age approximately 59 years, range roughly 23 to 79; roughly 80% male. Findings of the study overall: At doses 0.1 to 3.0 mg/kg, CD4+ and CD8+ clones expanded. Some nonresponders additionally presented with little normalized T-cell clonal expansion.

Germline loops: CDR1 SGDLS, CDR2 YYNGEE. V dropped 5 bases and J dropped 3; count of bases not matched to a gene: 2. CDR3 length: 12 residues. Worth noting for this clone: Its antigen is undetermined.

The repertoire was sequenced with immunoSEQ multiplex PCR; TCRdb's copy has only in-frame clones and lacks some. The repertoire has approximately 56,000 clones, about nine tenths of them found once; the top ten carry more than 13%. Specimen: CD4+ or CD8+ T cells sorted from blood, collected in a trial of the OX40 agonist ivuxolimab. The chain employs TRBV9 and TRBJ2-7, with TRBD1 matching over 7 bases. The TCR comes from an adult with an advanced solid tumor such as melanoma, head and neck, liver or kidney cancer. In DNA, the CDR3 is TGTGCCAGCAGAGGGGACAGCTACGAGCAGTACTTC. This translates into CASRGDSYEQYF.